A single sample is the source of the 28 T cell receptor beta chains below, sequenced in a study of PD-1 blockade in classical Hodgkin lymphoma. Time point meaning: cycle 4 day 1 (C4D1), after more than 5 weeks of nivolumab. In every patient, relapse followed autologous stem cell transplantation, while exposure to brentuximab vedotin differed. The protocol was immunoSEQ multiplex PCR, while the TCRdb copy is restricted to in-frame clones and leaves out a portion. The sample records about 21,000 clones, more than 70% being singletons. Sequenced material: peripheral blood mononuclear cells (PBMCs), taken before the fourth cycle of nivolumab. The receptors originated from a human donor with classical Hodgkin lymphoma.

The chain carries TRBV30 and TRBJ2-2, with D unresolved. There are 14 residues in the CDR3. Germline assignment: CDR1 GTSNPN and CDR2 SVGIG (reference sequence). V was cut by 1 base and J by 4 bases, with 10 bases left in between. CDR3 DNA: TGTGCCTGGAGTGGCAGTAAAGCCACCGGGGAGCTGTTTTTT. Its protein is CAWSGSKATGELFF.

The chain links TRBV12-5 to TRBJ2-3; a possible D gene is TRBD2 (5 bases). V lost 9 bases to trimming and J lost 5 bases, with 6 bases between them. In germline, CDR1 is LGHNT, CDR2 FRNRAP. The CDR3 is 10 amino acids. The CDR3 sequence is CASGEDTQYF. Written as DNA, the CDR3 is TGTGCTAGCGGGGAAGATACGCAGTATTTT.

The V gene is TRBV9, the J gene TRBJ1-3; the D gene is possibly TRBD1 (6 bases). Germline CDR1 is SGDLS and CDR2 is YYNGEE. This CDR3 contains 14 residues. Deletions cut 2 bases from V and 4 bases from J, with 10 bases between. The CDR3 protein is CASSVGAGGNTIYF. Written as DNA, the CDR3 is TGTGCCAGCAGCGTGGGGGCAGGAGGAAACACCATATATTTT. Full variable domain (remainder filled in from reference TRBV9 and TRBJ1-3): DSGVTQTPKHLITATGQRVTLRCSPRSGDLSVYWYQQSLDQGLQFLIQYYNGEERAKGNILERFSAQQFPDLHSELNLSSLELGDSALYFCASSVGAGGNTIYFGEGSWLTVV.

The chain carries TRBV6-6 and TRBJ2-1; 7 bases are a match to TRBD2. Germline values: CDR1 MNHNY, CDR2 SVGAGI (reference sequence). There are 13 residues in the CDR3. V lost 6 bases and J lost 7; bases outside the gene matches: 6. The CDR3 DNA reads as TGTGCCAGCAGCCCCCCCGGGGGGAATGAGCAGTTCTTC. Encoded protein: CASSPPGGNEQFF.

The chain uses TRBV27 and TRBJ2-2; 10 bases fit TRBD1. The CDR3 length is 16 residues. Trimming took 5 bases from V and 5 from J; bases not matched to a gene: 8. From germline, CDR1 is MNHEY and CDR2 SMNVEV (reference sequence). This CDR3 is CASSPWTGGRTGELFF. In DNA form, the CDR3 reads TGTGCCAGCAGTCCCTGGACAGGGGGGAGGACCGGGGAGCTGTTTTTT.

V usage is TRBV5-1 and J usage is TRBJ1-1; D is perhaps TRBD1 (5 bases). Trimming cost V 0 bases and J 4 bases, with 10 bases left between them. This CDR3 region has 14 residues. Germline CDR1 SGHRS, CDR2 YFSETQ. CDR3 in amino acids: CASSLGRVLTEAFF. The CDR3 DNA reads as TGCGCCAGCAGCTTGGGCAGGGTCCTCACTGAAGCTTTCTTT.

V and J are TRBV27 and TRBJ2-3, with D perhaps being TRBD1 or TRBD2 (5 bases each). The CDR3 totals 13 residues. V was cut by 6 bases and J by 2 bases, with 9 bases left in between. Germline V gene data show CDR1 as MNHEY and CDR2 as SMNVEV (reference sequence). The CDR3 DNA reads TGTGCCAGCAGGAGGGACGTCACAGATACGCAGTATTTT. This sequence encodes CASRRDVTDTQYF.

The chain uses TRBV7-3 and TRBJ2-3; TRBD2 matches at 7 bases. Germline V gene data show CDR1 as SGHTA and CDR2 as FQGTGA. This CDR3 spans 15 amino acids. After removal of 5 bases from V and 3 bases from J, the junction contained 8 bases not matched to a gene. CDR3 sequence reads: CASSLQGGMTDTQYF. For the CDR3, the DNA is TGTGCCAGCAGCCTCCAGGGAGGGATGACAGATACGCAGTATTTT.

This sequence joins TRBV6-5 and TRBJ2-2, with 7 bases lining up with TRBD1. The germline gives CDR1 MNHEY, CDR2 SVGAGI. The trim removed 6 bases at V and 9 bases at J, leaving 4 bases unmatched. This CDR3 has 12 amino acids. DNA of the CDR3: TGTGCCAGCAGGAACAGGGGACGGGAGCTGTTTTTT. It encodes CASRNRGRELFF.

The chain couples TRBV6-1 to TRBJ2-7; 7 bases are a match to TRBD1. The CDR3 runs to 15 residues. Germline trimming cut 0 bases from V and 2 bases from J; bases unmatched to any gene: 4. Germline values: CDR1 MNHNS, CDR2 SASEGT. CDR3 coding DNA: TGTGCCAGCAGTGAAGCGACAGGGTTCGCCTACGAGCAGTACTTC. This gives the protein CASSEATGFAYEQYF.

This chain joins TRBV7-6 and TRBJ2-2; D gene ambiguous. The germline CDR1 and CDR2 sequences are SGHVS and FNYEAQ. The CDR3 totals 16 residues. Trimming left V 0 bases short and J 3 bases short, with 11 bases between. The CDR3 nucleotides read TGTGCCAGCAGCTTAGCTGTAAGCTCGTACACCGGGGAGCTGTTTTTT. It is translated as CASSLAVSSYTGELFF.

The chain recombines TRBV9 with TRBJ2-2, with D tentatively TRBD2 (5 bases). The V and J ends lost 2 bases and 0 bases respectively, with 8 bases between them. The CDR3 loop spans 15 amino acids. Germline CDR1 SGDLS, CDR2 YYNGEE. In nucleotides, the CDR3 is TGTGCCAGCAGCGTCGAGGGCCCGAACACCGGGGAGCTGTTTTTT. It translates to CASSVEGPNTGELFF.

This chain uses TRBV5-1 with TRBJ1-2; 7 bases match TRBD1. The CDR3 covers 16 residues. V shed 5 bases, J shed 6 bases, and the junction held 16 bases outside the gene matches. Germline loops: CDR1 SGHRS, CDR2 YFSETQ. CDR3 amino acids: CASSLNSGTADDGYTF. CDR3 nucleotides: TGCGCCAGCAGTTTAAATTCCGGGACAGCGGACGATGGCTACACCTTC.

The CDR3 nucleotides read TGTGCCACCCGGCCGAGAGCGGGGTCGAACACCGGGGAGCTGTTTTTT. Amino acid sequence: CATRPRAGSNTGELFF. V and J are TRBV2 and TRBJ2-2; 7 nucleotides align to TRBD2. J gave up 0 bases and V 10 bases, and 11 bases lay outside the gene matches. The CDR3 consists of 16 residues. The V gene's germline CDR1 is SNHLY and CDR2 FYNNEI.

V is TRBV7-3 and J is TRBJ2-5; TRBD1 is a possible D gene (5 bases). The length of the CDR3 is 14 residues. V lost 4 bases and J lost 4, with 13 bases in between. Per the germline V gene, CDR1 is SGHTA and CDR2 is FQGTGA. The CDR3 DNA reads TGTGCCAGCAGCTCCCAGGGTGAACGAGAGACCCAGTACTTC. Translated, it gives CASSSQGERETQYF.

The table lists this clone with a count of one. CDR3 DNA sequence: TGTGCCAGCAGGACAGAGTCCAAGCAGTTCTTC. It yields the protein CASRTESKQFF. The chain recombines TRBV6-5 with TRBJ2-1, with D perhaps matching TRBD1 (5 bases). Trimming took 6 bases from V and 11 from J, leaving 11 bases between them. The germline gives CDR1 MNHEY, CDR2 SVGAGI. The CDR3 has 11 residues.

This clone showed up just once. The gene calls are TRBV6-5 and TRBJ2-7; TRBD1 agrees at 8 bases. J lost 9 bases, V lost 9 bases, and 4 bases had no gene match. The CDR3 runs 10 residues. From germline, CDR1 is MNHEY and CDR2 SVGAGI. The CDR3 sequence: CASGQGWQYF. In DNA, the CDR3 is TGTGCCAGTGGACAGGGTTGGCAGTACTTC.

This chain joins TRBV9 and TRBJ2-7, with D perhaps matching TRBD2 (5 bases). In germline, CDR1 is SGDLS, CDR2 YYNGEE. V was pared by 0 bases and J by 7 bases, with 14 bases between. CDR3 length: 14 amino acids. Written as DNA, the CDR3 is TGTGCCAGCAGCGTAGTGGACGGTTGGGAGGAGCAGTACTTC. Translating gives CASSVVDGWEEQYF.

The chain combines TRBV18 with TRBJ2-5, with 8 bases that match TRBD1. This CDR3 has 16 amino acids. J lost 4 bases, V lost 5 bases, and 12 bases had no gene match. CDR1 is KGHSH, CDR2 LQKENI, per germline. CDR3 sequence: CASSSLQGEGVETQYF. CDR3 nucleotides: TGTGCCAGCTCAAGTTTACAGGGGGAAGGCGTAGAGACCCAGTACTTC.

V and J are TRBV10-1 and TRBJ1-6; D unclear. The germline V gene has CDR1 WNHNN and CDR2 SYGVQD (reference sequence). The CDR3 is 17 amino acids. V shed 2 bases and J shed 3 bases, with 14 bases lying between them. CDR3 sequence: CASSEGRRIHYNSPLHF. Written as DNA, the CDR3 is TGCGCCAGCAGTGAGGGGCGTCGCATCCACTATAATTCACCCCTCCACTTT.

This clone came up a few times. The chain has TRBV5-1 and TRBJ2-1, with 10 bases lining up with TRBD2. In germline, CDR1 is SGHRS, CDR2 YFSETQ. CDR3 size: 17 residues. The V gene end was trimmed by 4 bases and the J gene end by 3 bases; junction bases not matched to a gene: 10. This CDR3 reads CASSPTSSGGDYNEQFF. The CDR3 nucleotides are TGCGCCAGCAGCCCCACGTCTAGCGGGGGAGACTACAATGAGCAGTTCTTC.

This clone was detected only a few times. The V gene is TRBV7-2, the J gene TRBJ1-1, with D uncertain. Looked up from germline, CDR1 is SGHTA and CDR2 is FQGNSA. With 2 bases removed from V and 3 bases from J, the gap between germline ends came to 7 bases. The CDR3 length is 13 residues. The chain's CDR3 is CASSLIRDTEAFF. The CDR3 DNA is TGTGCCAGCAGCTTAATTCGGGACACTGAAGCTTTCTTT.

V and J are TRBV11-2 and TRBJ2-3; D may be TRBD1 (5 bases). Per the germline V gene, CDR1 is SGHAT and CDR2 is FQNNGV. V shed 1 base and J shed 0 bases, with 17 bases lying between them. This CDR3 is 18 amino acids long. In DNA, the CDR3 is TGTGCCAGCAGCTTAGGAACCCGAACAGGCCATAGCACAGATACGCAGTATTTT. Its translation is CASSLGTRTGHSTDTQYF. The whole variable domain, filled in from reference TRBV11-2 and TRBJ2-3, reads EAGVAQSPRYKIIEKRQSVAFWCNPISGHATLYWYQQILGQGPKLLIQFQNNGVVDDSQLPKDRFSAERLKGVDSTLKIQPAKLEDSAVYLCASSLGTRTGHSTDTQYFGPGTRLTVL.

The CDR3: CASSPRDSSTDTQYF. The CDR3 DNA is TGTGCCAGCAGTCCCCGGGACAGTAGCACAGATACGCAGTATTTT. The chain recombines TRBV6-5 with TRBJ2-3; 7 nucleotides agree with TRBD1. J lost 0 bases, V lost 5 bases, and 5 bases had no gene match. The germline V gene encodes CDR1 MNHEY and CDR2 SVGAGI. This CDR3 is built from 15 residues.

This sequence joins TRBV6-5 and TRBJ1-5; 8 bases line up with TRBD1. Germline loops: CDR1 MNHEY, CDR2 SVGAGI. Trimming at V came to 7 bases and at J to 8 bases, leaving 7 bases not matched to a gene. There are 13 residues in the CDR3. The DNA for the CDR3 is TGTGCCAGCAAATCTGGACAGGGAAAGCCCCAGCATTTT. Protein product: CASKSGQGKPQHF.

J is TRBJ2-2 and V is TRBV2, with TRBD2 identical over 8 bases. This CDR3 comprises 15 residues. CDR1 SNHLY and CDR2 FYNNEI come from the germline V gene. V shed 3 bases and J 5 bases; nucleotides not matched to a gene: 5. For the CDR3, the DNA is TGTGCCAGCAGTGAGTCCCTAGCGGGTACCGGGGAGCTGTTTTTT. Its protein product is CASSESLAGTGELFF.

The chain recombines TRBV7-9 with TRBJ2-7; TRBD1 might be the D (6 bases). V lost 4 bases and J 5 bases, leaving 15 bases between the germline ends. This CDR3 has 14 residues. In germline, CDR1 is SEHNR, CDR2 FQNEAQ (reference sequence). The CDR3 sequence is CASSYRELHHEQYF. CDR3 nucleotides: TGTGCCAGCAGCTACAGGGAGCTGCACCACGAGCAGTACTTC.

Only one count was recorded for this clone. In DNA form, the CDR3 reads TGTGCCAGTAGTTCGTTAGCGGGAGATCGGGAGACCCAGTACTTC. Protein sequence: CASSSLAGDRETQYF. The chain carries TRBV19 and TRBJ2-5, with 9 bases identical to TRBD2. Germline lookup yields CDR1 LNHDA and CDR2 SQIVND (reference sequence). J lost 5 bases, V lost 5 bases, and 9 bases had no gene match. The CDR3 spans 15 residues.